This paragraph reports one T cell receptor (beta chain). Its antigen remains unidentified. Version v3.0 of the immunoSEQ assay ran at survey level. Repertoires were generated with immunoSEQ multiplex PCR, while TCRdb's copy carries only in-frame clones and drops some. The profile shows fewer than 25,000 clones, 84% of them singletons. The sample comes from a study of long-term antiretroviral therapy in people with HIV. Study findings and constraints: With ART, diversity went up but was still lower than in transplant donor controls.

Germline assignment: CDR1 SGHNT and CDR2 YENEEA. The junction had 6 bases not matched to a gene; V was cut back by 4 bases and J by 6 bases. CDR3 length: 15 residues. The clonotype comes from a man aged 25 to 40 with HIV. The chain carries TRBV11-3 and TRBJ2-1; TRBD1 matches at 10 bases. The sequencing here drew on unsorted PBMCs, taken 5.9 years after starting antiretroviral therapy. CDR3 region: CASSSRDRGGNEQFF. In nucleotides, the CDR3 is TGTGCCAGCAGCTCCCGGGACAGGGGAGGCAATGAGCAGTTCTTC.